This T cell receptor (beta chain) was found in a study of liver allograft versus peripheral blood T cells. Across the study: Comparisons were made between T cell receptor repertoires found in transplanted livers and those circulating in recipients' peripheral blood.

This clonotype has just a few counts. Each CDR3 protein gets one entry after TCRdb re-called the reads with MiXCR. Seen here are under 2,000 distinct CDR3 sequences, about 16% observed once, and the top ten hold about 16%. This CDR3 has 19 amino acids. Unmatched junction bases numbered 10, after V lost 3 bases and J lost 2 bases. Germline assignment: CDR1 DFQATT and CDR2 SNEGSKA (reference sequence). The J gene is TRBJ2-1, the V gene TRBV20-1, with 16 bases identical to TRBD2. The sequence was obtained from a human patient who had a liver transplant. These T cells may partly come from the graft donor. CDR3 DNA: TGCAGTGCTAGCCTTAGGGGGACTAGCGGGGGGGCCCCCTACAATGAGCAGTTCTTC. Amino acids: CSASLRGTSGGAPYNEQFF.